Following are 14 T cell receptor beta chains from one sample sequenced in a study of Graves' ophthalmopathy and Graves' hyperthyroidism. RNA transcripts provided the template for amplifying TCR beta CDR3 regions. An opening RT-PCR round employed HTBI primers and preceded a second-round multiplex PCR. TCRdb re-analysed the multiplex PCR reads in MiXCR, keeping a single row per CDR3 protein. The sample holds 450,000 or so distinct CDR3 sequences, approximately 15% seen once. Sequenced input: blood. The receptors shown here come from a woman aged 25-40 years with Graves' ophthalmopathy.

This clonotype has at least ten counts. The chain couples TRBV2 to TRBJ2-4, with D perhaps TRBD2 (5 bases). CDR1 is SNHLY and CDR2 is FYNNEI in the germline V gene. Trimming took off 1 base at V and 13 bases at J, with 17 bases between the two ends. CDR3 length equals 14 residues. The CDR3 bases are TGTGCCAGCAGTGAAGGGAAGATGGGAGACGAACAGTACTTC. It codes for CASSEGKMGDEQYF. The complete variable domain, with remaining parts taken from reference TRBV2 and TRBJ2-4, reads EPEVTQTPSHQVTQMGQEVILRCVPISNHLYFYWYRQILGQKVEFLVSFYNNEISEKSEIFDDQFSVERPDGSNFTLKIRSTKLEDSAMYFCASSEGKMGDEQYFGAGTRLSVL.

This clonotype was seen at least ten times. The V gene is TRBV11-1, the J gene TRBJ2-5; D not resolved. Looked up from germline, CDR1 is SGHAT and CDR2 is FQDESV (reference sequence). V dropped 2 bases and J dropped 3 bases, with 4 bases sitting between them. CDR3 length: 12 residues. DNA for the CDR3: TGTGCCAGCAGCTTAAGCGAAGAGACCCAGTACTTC. Protein product: CASSLSEETQYF.

This clonotype was seen ten or more times. The V and J genes are TRBV20-1 and TRBJ1-6, with D maybe TRBD1 (5 bases). Germline V lookup: CDR1 DFQATT, CDR2 SNEGSKA (reference sequence). This CDR3 is built from 14 residues. Trimming removed 3 bases at V and 4 bases at J, with 10 bases between. The CDR3 nucleotides read TGCAGTGCTAGGAGGGGCCAGTATAATTCACCCCTCCACTTT. Translated, it gives CSARRGQYNSPLHF.

This clonotype was observed many times. The V call is TRBV11-2, the J call TRBJ1-1; D not certain. CDR3 size: 13 residues. V was shortened by 4 bases and J by 5 bases, with 11 bases between the two germline ends. CDR1 is SGHAT and CDR2 is FQNNGV in the germline V gene. CDR3 protein: CASSSRTATEAFF. In nucleotides, the CDR3 is TGTGCCAGCAGCTCCCGGACGGCAACTGAAGCTTTCTTT.

In its sample, this clonotype was seen many times. V and J are TRBV6-1 and TRBJ2-7; D is uncertain. The CDR3 has 13 amino acids. The V end lost 6 bases, the J end lost 2 bases, and 11 bases lay between the germline ends. In germline, CDR1 is MNHNS, CDR2 SASEGT. CDR3 sequence: CASSLTLTYEQYF. CDR3 DNA: TGTGCCAGCAGCCTAACCCTGACCTACGAGCAGTACTTC.

This clonotype was seen at least ten times. The V gene is TRBV6-5, the J gene TRBJ1-2, with 7 nucleotides matching TRBD1. Trimming took 7 bases from V and 8 from J; bases not matched to a gene: 16. Germline V gene data show CDR1 as MNHEY and CDR2 as SVGAGI. The CDR3 totals 15 residues. DNA for the CDR3: TGTGCCAGCAACACCGGGGGGCCCAGGGGGAGCGGCTACACCTTC. Its protein is CASNTGGPRGSGYTF.

The chain uses TRBV6-1 and TRBJ1-1, with unresolved D. V was cut by 5 bases and J by 3 bases, with 13 bases left in between. This CDR3 is 14 amino acids long. The germline V gene encodes CDR1 MNHNS and CDR2 SASEGT. In DNA, the CDR3 is TGTGCCAGCAGTCGCGGAGCGGGGTACACTGAAGCTTTCTTT. This codes for CASSRGAGYTEAFF.

Ten or more counts support this clonotype. The rearrangement links TRBV12-3 or TRBV12-4 to TRBJ2-7, with D perhaps TRBD2 (5 bases). This CDR3 has 13 residues. Between the trimmed V and J ends, which lost 1 base and 6 bases, there was a span of 10 bases. The CDR3: CASSLVDGGEQYF. The CDR3, as DNA: TGTGCCAGCAGTTTAGTGGACGGAGGCGAGCAGTACTTC.

The V and J genes are TRBV20-1 and TRBJ1-6; the D gene is possibly TRBD1 (6 bases). Germline loops: CDR1 DFQATT, CDR2 SNEGSKA (reference sequence). V was shortened by 5 bases and J by 4 bases, with 9 bases between the two germline ends. The CDR3 sequence is 13 residues long. The CDR3 bases are TGCAGTGCTGGGGGGCAATATAATTCACCCCTCCACTTT. This encodes CSAGGQYNSPLHF.

This clonotype was found a few times. The V gene is TRBV5-1, the J gene TRBJ1-6, with TRBD1 matching over 7 bases. Trimming took 4 bases from V and 7 from J; bases not matched to a gene: 8. Germline V lookup: CDR1 SGHRS, CDR2 YFSETQ. The CDR3 sequence is 15 residues long. CDR3 in amino acids: CASSPTGTENSPLHF. The DNA for the CDR3 is TGCGCCAGCAGCCCTACCGGGACAGAAAATTCACCCCTCCACTTT.

The table lists this clonotype with many counts. The V and J genes are TRBV6-2 or TRBV6-3 and TRBJ2-2, with 9 bases that match TRBD2. This CDR3 contains 18 residues. V was clipped by 6 bases and J by 5 bases; unmatched bases: 16. Per germline, CDR1 MNHEY and CDR2 SVGEGT. In nucleotides, the CDR3 is TGTGCCAGCAGCCCACCTCCAAGCGGGAGGCGGGGGACCGGGGAGCTGTTTTTT. It yields the protein CASSPPPSGRRGTGELFF.

This clonotype was found many times. The rearrangement links TRBV6-1 to TRBJ1-2, with TRBD1 identical over 12 bases. The CDR3 consists of 15 residues. Germline V gene sequence: CDR1 MNHNS, CDR2 SASEGT. Unmatched junction bases numbered 4, after V lost 6 bases and J lost 2 bases. The CDR3 here is CASSPGTGGNYGYTF. CDR3 coding DNA: TGTGCCAGCAGCCCCGGGACAGGGGGCAACTATGGCTACACCTTC.

This clonotype was counted many times. This rearrangement joins TRBV29-1 to TRBJ1-1; D is unresolved. The CDR3 runs to 10 residues. Trimming took off 3 bases at V and 7 bases at J, with 6 bases between the two ends. Germline V lookup: CDR1 SQVTM, CDR2 ANQGSEA. Here the CDR3 DNA reads TGCAGCGTTGACGGCGGTGAAGCTTTCTTT. It translates to CSVDGGEAFF.

V and J are TRBV30 and TRBJ1-5; no clear D. Germline V gives CDR1 GTSNPN, CDR2 SVGIG (reference sequence). V was cut by 0 bases and J by 0 bases, with 9 bases left in between. The CDR3 runs 15 residues. The CDR3 reads CAWSVFGRSNQPQHF. The CDR3 coding sequence is TGTGCCTGGAGTGTATTTGGGCGTAGCAATCAGCCCCAGCATTTT.